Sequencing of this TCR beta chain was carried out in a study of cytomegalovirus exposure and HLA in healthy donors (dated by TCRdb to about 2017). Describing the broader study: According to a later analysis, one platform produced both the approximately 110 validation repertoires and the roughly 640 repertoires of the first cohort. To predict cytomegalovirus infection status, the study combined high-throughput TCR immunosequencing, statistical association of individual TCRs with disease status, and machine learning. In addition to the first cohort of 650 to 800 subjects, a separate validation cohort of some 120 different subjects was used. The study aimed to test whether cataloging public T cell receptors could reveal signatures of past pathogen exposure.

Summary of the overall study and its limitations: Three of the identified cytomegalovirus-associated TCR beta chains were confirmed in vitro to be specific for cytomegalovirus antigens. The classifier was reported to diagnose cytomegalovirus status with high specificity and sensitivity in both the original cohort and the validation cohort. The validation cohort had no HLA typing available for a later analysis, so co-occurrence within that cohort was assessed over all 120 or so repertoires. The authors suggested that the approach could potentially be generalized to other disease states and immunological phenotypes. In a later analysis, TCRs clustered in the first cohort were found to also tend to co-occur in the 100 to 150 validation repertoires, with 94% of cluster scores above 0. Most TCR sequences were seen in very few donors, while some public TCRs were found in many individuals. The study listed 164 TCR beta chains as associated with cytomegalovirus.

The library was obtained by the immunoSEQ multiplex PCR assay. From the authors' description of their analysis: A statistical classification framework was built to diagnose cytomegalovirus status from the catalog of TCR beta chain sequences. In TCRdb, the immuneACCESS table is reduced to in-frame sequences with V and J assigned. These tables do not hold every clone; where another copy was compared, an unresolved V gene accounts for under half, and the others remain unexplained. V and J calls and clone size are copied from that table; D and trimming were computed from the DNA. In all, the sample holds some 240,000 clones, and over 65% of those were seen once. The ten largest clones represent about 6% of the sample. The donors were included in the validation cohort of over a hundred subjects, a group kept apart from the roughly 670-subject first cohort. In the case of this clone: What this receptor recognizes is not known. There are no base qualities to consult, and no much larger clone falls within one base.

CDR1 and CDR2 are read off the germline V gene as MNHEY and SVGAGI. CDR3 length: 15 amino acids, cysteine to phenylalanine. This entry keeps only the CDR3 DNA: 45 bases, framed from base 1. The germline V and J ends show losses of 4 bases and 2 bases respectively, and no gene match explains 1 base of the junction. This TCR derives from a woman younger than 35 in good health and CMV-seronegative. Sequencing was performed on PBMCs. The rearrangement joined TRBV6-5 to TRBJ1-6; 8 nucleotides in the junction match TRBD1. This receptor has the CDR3 CASSLQGAYNSPLHF. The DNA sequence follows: TGTGCCAGCAGTTTACAGGGGGCCTATAATTCACCCCTCCACTTT.